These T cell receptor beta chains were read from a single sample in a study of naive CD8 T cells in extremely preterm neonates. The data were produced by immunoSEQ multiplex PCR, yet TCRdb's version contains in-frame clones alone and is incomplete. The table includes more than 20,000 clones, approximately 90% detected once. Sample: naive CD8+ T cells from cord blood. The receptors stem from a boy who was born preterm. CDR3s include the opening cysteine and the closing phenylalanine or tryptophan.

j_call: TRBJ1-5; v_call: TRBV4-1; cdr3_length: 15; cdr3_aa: CASSQVADSNQPQHF
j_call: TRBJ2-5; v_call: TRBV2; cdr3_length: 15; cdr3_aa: CASSVAPSGGETQYF
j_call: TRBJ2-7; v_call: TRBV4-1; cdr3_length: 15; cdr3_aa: CASSHPGQGIREQYF
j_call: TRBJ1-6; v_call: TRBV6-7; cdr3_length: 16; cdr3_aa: CASSYRVGGEDSPLHF
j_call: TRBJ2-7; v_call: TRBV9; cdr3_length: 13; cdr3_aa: CASSVGAYDEQYF
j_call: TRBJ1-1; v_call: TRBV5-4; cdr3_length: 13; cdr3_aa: CASSLSRNTEAFF
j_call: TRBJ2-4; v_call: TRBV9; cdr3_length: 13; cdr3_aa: CASSDGTKNIQYF
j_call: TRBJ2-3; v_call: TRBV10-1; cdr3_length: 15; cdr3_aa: CASSENTGGADTQYF
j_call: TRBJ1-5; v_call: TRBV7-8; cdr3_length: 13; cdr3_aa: CASSFFTGTAQHF
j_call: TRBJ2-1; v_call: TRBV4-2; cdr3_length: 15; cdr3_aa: CASSQDPAGYNEQFF